The clone carrying this T cell receptor beta chain has ten or more counts. Unmatched junction bases numbered 8, after V lost 6 bases and J lost 6 bases. Germline-derived CDR1 and CDR2 are MNHEY and SMNVEV (reference sequence). The CDR3 consists of 13 residues. TCRdb re-called the 5' RACE reads through MiXCR, storing one row per CDR3 protein. This sample has tens of thousands of distinct CDR3 sequences, with roughly 7.4% found just once. This entry is derived from a study of T cells after yellow fever vaccination. Sequenced material: CD8+ T cells sorted from PBMCs, taken 15 days after the yellow fever booster vaccination. This sequence originates from a man aged 25-40 years who received the YFV17D yellow fever vaccine. This sequence joins TRBV27 and TRBJ2-7; TRBD1 aligns across 7 bases. This CDR3 is CASRTGRTSEQYF. CDR3 nucleotide sequence: TGTGCCAGCAGGACAGGGAGAACATCCGAGCAGTACTTC.